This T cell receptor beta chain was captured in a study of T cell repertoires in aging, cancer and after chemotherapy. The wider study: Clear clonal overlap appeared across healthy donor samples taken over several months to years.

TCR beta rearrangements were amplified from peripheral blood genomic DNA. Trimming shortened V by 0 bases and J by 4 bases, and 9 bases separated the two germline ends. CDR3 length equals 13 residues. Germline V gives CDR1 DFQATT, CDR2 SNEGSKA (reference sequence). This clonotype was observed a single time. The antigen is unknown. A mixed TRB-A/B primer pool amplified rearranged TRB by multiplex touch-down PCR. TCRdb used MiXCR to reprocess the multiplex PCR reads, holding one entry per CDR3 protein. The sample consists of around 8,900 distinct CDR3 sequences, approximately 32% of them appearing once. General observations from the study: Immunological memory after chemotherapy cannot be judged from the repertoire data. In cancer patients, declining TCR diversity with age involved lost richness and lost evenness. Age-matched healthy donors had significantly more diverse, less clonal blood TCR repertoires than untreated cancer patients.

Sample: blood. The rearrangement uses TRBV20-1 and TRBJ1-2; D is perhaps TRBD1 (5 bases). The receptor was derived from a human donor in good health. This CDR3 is CSARDSGSYGYTF. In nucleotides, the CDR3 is TGCAGTGCTAGAGATTCAGGGAGCTATGGCTACACCTTC.